This T cell receptor (beta chain) was obtained from a study of a mutant IDH1 vaccine in newly diagnosed glioma. The overall study: Most patients had radiochemotherapy with temozolomide before enrollment; others had one alone.

This table comes from immunoSEQ multiplex PCR, and its TCRdb copy is limited to in-frame clones, with some not included. The table has over 35,000 clones, 81% seen once; the top ten hold 4% to 6%. In the case of this clone: What it recognizes is unknown.

Specified time point: week 23, last vaccination. Doses of 300 ug of mutant IDH1 20-mer peptide were given with topical imiquimod. Each tumor in the donors was a new WHO grade 3 or 4 astrocytoma, IDH1-mutant and ATRX-lost. Germline V CDR1 and CDR2: SQVTM, ANQGSEA. The length of the CDR3 is 13 residues. The V segment lost 5 bases and the J segment 0 bases; nucleotides outside the gene matches: 2. The J gene is TRBJ1-1, the V gene TRBV29-1; 8 positions agree with TRBD1. This TCR derives from a man aged 40-49 years with glioma. Sequenced material: PBMCs, taken from a glioma patient whose treatment included an IDH1 peptide vaccine. The CDR3 protein is CSVTGGMNTEAFF. The CDR3 DNA reads TGCAGCGTTACAGGGGGGATGAACACTGAAGCTTTCTTT.